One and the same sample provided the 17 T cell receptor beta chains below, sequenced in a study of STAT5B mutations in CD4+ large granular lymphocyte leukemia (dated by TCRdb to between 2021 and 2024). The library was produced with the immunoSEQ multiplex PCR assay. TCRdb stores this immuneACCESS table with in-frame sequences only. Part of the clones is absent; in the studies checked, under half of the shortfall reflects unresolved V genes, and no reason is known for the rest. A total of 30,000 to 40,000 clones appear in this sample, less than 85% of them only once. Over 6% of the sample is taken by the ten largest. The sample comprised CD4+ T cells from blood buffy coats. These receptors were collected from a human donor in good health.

In DNA form, the CDR3 reads TGTGCCAGTACCCGGGACTTTCCGAACTACGAGCAGTACTTC. It specifies CASTRDFPNYEQYF. The chain couples TRBV19 to TRBJ2-7; the D gene is possibly TRBD2 (6 bases). This CDR3 region has 14 residues. The V gene lost 7 bases and the J gene lost 3 bases, with 16 bases spanning the gap. Germline CDR1 LNHDA, CDR2 SQIVND (reference sequence).

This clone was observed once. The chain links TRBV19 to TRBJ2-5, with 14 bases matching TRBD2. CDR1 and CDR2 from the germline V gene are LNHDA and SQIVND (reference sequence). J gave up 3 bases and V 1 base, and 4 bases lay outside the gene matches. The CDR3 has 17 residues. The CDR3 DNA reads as TGTGCCAGTAGTATAGGGGGGACTAGCGGGAGTGAAGAGACCCAGTACTTC. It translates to CASSIGGTSGSEETQYF.

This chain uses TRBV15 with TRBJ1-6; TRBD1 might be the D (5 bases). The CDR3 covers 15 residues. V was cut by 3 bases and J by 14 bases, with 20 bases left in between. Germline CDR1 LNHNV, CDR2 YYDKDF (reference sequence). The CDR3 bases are TGTGCCACCAGCAGGACGAAAGGGCGGGAGGGGACCCTCCACTTT. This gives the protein CATSRTKGREGTLHF.

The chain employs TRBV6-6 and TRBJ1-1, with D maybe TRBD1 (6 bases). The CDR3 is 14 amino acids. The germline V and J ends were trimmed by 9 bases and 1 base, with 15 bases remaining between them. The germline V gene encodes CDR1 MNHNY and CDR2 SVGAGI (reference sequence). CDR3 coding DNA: TGTGCCAGTACGTGGGGGGCAACGAACACTGAAGCTTTCTTT. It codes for CASTWGATNTEAFF.

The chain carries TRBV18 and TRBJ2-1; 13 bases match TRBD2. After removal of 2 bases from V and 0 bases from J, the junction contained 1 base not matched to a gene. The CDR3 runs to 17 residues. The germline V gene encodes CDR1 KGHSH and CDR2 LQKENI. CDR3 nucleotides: TGTGCCAGCTCACCAACTAGCGGGAGGGCCTCCTACAATGAGCAGTTCTTC. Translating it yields CASSPTSGRASYNEQFF.

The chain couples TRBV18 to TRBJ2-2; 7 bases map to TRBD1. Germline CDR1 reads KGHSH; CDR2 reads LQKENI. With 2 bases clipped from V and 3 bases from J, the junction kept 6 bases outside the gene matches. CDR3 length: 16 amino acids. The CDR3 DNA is TGTGCCAGCTCACCAGGGACAGATTGGGACACCGGGGAGCTGTTTTTT. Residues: CASSPGTDWDTGELFF.

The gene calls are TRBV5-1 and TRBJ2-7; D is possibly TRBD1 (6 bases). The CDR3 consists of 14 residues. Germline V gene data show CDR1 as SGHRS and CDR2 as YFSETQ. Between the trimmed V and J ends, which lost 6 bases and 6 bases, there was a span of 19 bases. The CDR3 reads CASTRDTWRSEQYF. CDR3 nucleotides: TGCGCCAGCACTAGGGACACTTGGCGGTCCGAGCAGTACTTC.

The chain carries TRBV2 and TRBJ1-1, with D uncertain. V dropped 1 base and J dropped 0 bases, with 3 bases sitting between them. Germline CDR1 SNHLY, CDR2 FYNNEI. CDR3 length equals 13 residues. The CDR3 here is CASSEEMNTEAFF. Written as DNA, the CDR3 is TGTGCCAGCAGTGAAGAAATGAACACTGAAGCTTTCTTT.

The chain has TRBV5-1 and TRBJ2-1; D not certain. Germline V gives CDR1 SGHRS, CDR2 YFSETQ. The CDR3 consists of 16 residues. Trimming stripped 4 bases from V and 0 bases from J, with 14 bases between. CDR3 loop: CASSGYSPPSYNEQFF. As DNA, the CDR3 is TGCGCCAGCAGCGGCTACAGTCCTCCCTCCTACAATGAGCAGTTCTTC.

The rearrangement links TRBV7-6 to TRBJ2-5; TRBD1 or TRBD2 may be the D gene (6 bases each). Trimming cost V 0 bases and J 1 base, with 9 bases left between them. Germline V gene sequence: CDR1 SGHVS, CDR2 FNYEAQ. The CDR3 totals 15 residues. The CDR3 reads CASSLAGGLQETQYF. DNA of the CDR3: TGTGCCAGCAGCTTAGCAGGGGGGCTCCAAGAGACCCAGTACTTC.

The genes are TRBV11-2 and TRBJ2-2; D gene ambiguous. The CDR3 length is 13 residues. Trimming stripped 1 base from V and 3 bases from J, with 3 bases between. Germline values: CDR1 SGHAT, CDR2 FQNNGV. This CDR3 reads CASSLAYTGELFF. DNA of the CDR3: TGTGCCAGCAGCTTAGCCTACACCGGGGAGCTGTTTTTT.

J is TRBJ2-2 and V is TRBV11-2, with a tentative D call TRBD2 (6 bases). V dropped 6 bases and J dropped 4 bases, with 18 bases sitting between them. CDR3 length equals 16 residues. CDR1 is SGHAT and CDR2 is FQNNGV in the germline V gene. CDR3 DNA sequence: TGTGCCAGCAGATATTCCGGGACTGGGTTCACCGGGGAGCTGTTTTTT. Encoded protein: CASRYSGTGFTGELFF. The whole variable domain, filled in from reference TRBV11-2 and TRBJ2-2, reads EAGVAQSPRYKIIEKRQSVAFWCNPISGHATLYWYQQILGQGPKLLIQFQNNGVVDDSQLPKDRFSAERLKGVDSTLKIQPAKLEDSAVYLCASRYSGTGFTGELFFGEGSRLTVL.

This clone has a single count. CDR3 residues: CASSPGQGAFVGNQPQHF. CDR3 coding DNA: TGTGCCAGCAGTCCGGGACAGGGGGCTTTTGTTGGCAATCAGCCCCAGCATTTT. The chain carries TRBV27 and TRBJ1-5; 12 bases are a match to TRBD1. The ends lost 5 bases at V and 2 bases at J; junction bases unmatched: 10. This CDR3 has 18 residues. Per germline, CDR1 MNHEY and CDR2 SMNVEV (reference sequence).

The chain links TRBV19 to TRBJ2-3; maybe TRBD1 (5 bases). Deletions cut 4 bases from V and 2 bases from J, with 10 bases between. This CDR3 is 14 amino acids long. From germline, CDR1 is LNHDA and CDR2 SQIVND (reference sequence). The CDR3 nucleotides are TGTGCCAGTAGTACGGTGACAGACACAGATACGCAGTATTTT. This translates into CASSTVTDTDTQYF.

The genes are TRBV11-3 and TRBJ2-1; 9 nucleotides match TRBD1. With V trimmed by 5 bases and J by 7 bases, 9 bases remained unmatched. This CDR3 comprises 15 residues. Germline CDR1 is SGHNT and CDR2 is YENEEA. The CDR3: CASSDRDRVWNEQFF. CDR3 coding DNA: TGTGCCAGCAGCGACCGGGACAGGGTTTGGAATGAGCAGTTCTTC.

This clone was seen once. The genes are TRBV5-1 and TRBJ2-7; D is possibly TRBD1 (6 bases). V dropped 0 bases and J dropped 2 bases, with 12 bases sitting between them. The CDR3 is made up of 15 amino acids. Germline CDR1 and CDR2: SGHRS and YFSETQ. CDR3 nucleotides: TGCGCCAGCAGCTTGGTGCCAGGGGAAACCTACGAGCAGTACTTC. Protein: CASSLVPGETYEQYF.

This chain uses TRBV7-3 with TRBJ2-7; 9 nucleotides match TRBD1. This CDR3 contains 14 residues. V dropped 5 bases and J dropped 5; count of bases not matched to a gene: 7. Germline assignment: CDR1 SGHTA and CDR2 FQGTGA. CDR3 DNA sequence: TGTGCCAGCAGCAAGGGGGGGACAGGGAACGAGCAGTACTTC. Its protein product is CASSKGGTGNEQYF.